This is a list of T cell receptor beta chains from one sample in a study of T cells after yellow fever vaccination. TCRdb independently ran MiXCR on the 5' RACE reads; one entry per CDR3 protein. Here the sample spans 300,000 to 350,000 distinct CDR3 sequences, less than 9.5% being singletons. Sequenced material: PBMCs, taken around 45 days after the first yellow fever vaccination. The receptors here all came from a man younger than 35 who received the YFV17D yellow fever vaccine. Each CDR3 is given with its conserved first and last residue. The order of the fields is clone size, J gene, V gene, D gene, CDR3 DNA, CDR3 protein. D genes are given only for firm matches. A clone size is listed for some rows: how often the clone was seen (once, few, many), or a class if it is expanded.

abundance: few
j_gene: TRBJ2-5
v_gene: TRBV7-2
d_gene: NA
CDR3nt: TGTGCCAGCAGCTGGAGGGCAGAGACCCAGTACTTC
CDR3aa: CASSWRAETQYF

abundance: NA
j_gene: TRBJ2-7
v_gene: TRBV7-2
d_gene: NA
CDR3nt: TGTGCCAGTACAGATCGATACGAGCAGTACTTC
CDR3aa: CASTDRYEQYF

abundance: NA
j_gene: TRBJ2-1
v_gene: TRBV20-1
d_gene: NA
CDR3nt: TGCAGTGCTCTTGTGGGGGGACAGTACAATGAGCAGTTCTTC
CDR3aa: CSALVGGQYNEQFF

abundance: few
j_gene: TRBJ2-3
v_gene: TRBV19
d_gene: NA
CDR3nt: TGTGCCAGTGCGGTGCGGAGAGGAACAGATACGCAGTATTTT
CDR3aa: CASAVRRGTDTQYF

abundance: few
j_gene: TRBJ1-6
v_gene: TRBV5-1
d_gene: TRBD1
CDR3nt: TGCGCCAGCAGCCCCCGGGACAGGGGTGGTTCACCCCTCCACTTT
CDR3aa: CASSPRDRGGSPLHF

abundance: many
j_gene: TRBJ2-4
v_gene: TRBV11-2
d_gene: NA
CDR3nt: TGTGCCAGCAGCTCTAGTCCCACGACAGACTCGAAAAACATTCAGTACTTC
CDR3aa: CASSSSPTTDSKNIQYF

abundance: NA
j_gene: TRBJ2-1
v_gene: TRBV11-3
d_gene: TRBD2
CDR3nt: TGTGCCAGCAGCTTCTCAAGCGGGGGATTGGGTGAGCAGTTCTTC
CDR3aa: CASSFSSGGLGEQFF

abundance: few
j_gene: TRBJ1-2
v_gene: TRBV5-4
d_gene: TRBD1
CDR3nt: TGTGCCAGCAGCCCAGGGGGAGGCTACACCTTC
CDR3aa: CASSPGGGYTF

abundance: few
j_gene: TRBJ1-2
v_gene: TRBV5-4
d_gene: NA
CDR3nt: TGTGCCAGCAGCTTGGAGTCCGGCAGAGCTAACTATGGCTACACCTTC
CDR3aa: CASSLESGRANYGYTF

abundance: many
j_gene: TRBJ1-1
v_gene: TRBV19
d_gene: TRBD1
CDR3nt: TGTGCCAGTAGGACAGGGGGCAGGGACACTGAAGCTTTCTTT
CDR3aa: CASRTGGRDTEAFF

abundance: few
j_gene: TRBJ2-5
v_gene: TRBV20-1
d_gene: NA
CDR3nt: TGCAGTGCTAGAGCTCCCTTTGGGGGGGCGGGTGAGACCCAGTACTTC
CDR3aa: CSARAPFGGAGETQYF

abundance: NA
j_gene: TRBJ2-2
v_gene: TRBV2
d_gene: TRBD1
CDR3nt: TGTGCCACCCCCCGACAGGGCGGGTGGAACACCGGGGAGCTGTTTTTT
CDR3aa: CATPRQGGWNTGELFF